This entry lists 32 T cell receptor beta chains sequenced from one sample in a study of CD8 T cells in Susac syndrome (dated by TCRdb to between 2018 and 2021). Library construction relied on the immunoSEQ multiplex PCR assay. RNA was extracted using the RNeasy kit, and roughly 0.5 to 1 ug of the RNA was reverse transcribed with random hexamers. In-frame beta chains were kept once TCRdb had trimmed the public reads at Q25 with fastp and called clones with MiXCR. All rows with the same CDR3 protein become a single entry with the most common DNA and genes. Present in this sample are approximately 140,000 distinct CDR3 sequences, 94% of which were seen just once. 0.25% to 0.3% of the sample rests with the top ten. Sequencing was carried out using CD8+ T cells from PBMCs. The receptors here all came from a human donor in good health.

The V and J genes are TRBV7-8 and TRBJ2-5, with TRBD2 matching 9 bases. Trimming took 0 bases from V and 2 from J; bases not matched to a gene: 10. This CDR3 has 18 residues. Germline V gene sequence: CDR1 SGHVS, CDR2 FQNEAQ. As DNA, the CDR3 is TGTGCCAGCAGCTTAGCGTTGCTAGCGGGATTCCGGCAAGAGACCCAGTACTTC. Translation gives CASSLALLAGFRQETQYF.

The chain links TRBV10-2 to TRBJ2-1; D is undetermined. CDR3 length: 13 amino acids. In germline, CDR1 is WSHSY, CDR2 SAAADI. Trimming took 6 bases from V and 3 from J, leaving 9 bases between them. The CDR3 is CASSLDNYNEQFF. In nucleotides, the CDR3 is TGCGCCAGCAGCTTAGACAACTACAATGAGCAGTTCTTC.

This rearrangement joins TRBV29-1 to TRBJ2-7; D may correspond to TRBD1 or TRBD2 (5 bases each). Germline CDR1 is SQVTM and CDR2 is ANQGSEA. This CDR3 comprises 14 residues. The V end lost 5 bases, the J end lost 2 bases, and 16 bases lay between the germline ends. In DNA, the CDR3 is TGCAGCGTTCGCCACCGGGACCGGACCTACGAGCAGTACTTC. It is translated as CSVRHRDRTYEQYF.

The chain carries TRBV27 and TRBJ1-1; perhaps TRBD1 as D (5 bases). This CDR3 has 14 amino acids. Germline V gene sequence: CDR1 MNHEY, CDR2 SMNVEV (reference sequence). Trimming shortened V by 5 bases and J by 1 base, and 11 bases separated the two germline ends. The CDR3 reads CASSPDGGNTEAFF. The CDR3 bases are TGTGCCAGCAGTCCTGACGGGGGGAACACTGAAGCTTTCTTT.

This clonotype was recorded once. The chain recombines TRBV27 with TRBJ2-7; D not certain. Germline CDR1 and CDR2: MNHEY and SMNVEV (reference sequence). The V end lost 2 bases, the J end lost 3 bases, and 14 bases lay between the germline ends. This CDR3 is built from 15 residues. The CDR3 reads CASSLGLGNDYEQYF. Written as DNA, the CDR3 is TGTGCCAGCAGTTTAGGGCTAGGGAATGACTACGAGCAGTACTTC.

This clonotype was seen just once. The genes are TRBV27 and TRBJ2-3; 9 bases line up with TRBD2. The ends lost 4 bases at V and 2 bases at J; junction bases unmatched: 7. The germline V gene encodes CDR1 MNHEY and CDR2 SMNVEV (reference sequence). The CDR3 covers 16 residues. As DNA, the CDR3 is TGTGCCAGCAGTTCCAGACTAGCGGTTAACACAGATACGCAGTATTTT. Protein: CASSSRLAVNTDTQYF.

In this sample, this clonotype turned up once. This chain uses TRBV6-5 with TRBJ2-3, with D tentatively TRBD1 (5 bases). CDR1 and CDR2 (germline): MNHEY, SVGAGI. V was pared by 2 bases and J by 3 bases, with 6 bases between. The CDR3 extends over 13 amino acids. CDR3 nucleotide sequence: TGTGCCAGCAGTTACCAGGGTACAGATACGCAGTATTTT. This codes for CASSYQGTDTQYF.

V usage is TRBV12-3 or TRBV12-4 and J usage is TRBJ1-1, with a weak D call TRBD1 (5 bases). This CDR3 is built from 14 residues. V dropped 1 base and J dropped 5 bases, with 11 bases sitting between them. The CDR3: CASSLGGGRTEAFF. The CDR3, as DNA: TGTGCCAGCAGTTTAGGGGGGGGTAGGACTGAAGCTTTCTTT.

This clonotype was found once. The rearrangement joins TRBV28 to TRBJ2-7, with D unresolved. V shed 2 bases and J shed 6 bases, with 8 bases lying between them. The CDR3 is 12 residues long. CDR1 and CDR2 from the germline V gene are MDHEN and SYDVKM. The CDR3 DNA reads as TGTGCCAGCAGTTTAAGAAGGCCCGAGCAGTACTTC. This codes for CASSLRRPEQYF.

The CDR3 is CASSLRWDLNEQFF. The CDR3, as DNA: TGTGCCAGCAGTTTAAGGTGGGACCTCAATGAGCAGTTCTTC. The rearrangement joins TRBV28 to TRBJ2-1; tentatively, D is TRBD1 or TRBD2 (5 bases each). The CDR3 spans 14 residues. Trimming cost V 2 bases and J 6 bases, with 11 bases left between them. Germline lookup yields CDR1 MDHEN and CDR2 SYDVKM.

This rearrangement joins TRBV19 to TRBJ1-5; 9 nucleotides agree with TRBD1. Trimming removed 6 bases from V and 0 bases from J; junction bases left unmatched: 3. In germline, CDR1 is LNHDA, CDR2 SQIVND (reference sequence). The CDR3 totals 15 residues. This chain's CDR3 is CASRGQGYSNQPQHF. DNA for the CDR3: TGTGCCAGTAGGGGACAGGGCTATAGCAATCAGCCCCAGCATTTT.

In this sample, this clonotype turned up a few times. The V and J genes are TRBV5-6 and TRBJ2-5; TRBD1 aligns across 7 bases. This CDR3 is 14 amino acids long. The V gene's germline CDR1 is SGHDT and CDR2 YYEEEE. The trim removed 4 bases at V and 4 bases at J, leaving 7 bases unmatched. The CDR3 bases are TGTGCCAGCAGCCCTACAGGGGCGGGAGAGACCCAGTACTTC. This codes for CASSPTGAGETQYF.

This sequence joins TRBV21-1 and TRBJ2-7; the table assigns TRBD2, which was not confirmed against the DNA. TRBV21-1 is listed as a pseudogene. The CDR3 is 15 residues long. The DNA of the CDR3 is TGTGCCAGCAGCAGAGGACTAGCGGGAGGGAACGAGCAGTACTTC. This sequence encodes CASSRGLAGGNEQYF.

J is TRBJ2-7 and V is TRBV14, with D tentatively TRBD1 (5 bases). Germline V gene data show CDR1 as SGHDN and CDR2 as FVKESK. Trimming took off 4 bases at V and 9 bases at J, with 16 bases between the two ends. This CDR3 has 13 amino acids. In nucleotides, the CDR3 is TGTGCCAGCAGCCCAGGGTTTCCCCACGTGCAGTACTTC. Its protein product is CASSPGFPHVQYF.

The rearrangement links TRBV7-8 to TRBJ1-2; a possible D gene is TRBD1 (5 bases). In germline, CDR1 is SGHVS, CDR2 FQNEAQ. V lost 0 bases and J 5 bases, leaving 10 bases between the germline ends. The CDR3 loop spans 14 amino acids. CDR3 sequence (DNA): TGTGCCAGCAGCTTAGCAGGCCAGGGTTATGGCTACACCTTC. Encoded protein: CASSLAGQGYGYTF.

The chain uses TRBV21-1 and TRBJ2-7; TRBD1 was called by the table and not checked on the DNA. TRBV21-1 is a known pseudogene. The CDR3 consists of 13 residues. The CDR3 reads CASPRQASYEQYF. CDR3 in DNA: TGTGCCAGCCCAAGACAGGCGAGCTACGAGCAGTACTTC.

This clonotype came up once. V gene TRBV15 combines with J gene TRBJ1-5, with 9 nucleotides matching TRBD1. Per the germline V gene, CDR1 is LNHNV and CDR2 is YYDKDF (reference sequence). The CDR3 contains 12 residues. Unmatched junction bases numbered 3, after V lost 4 bases and J lost 11 bases. The CDR3 DNA is TGTGCCACCAGCAACAGGGGGCCGGCCCAGCATTTT. Amino acids: CATSNRGPAQHF. Using reference TRBV15 and TRBJ1-5 for the parts outside the CDR3, the full variable domain is DAMVIQNPRYQVTQFGKPVTLSCSQTLNHNVMYWYQQKSSQAPKLLFHYYDKDFNNEADTPDNFQSRRPNTSFCFLDIRSPGLGDTAMYLCATSNRGPAQHFGDGTRLSIL.

The chain has TRBV6-5 and TRBJ2-1, with D unresolved. The CDR3 spans 15 residues. Trimming shortened V by 7 bases and J by 2 bases, and 15 bases separated the two germline ends. Germline V gives CDR1 MNHEY, CDR2 SVGAGI. This CDR3 is CASNPKDGAYNEQFF. CDR3 sequence (DNA): TGTGCCAGCAACCCAAAAGATGGGGCCTACAATGAGCAGTTCTTC.

This chain uses TRBV29-1 with TRBJ1-1; D gene unclear. Trimming took off 4 bases at V and 8 bases at J, with 8 bases between the two ends. The CDR3 is 10 residues long. The germline gives CDR1 SQVTM, CDR2 ANQGSEA. CDR3 nucleotides: TGCAGCGTTGTGTTGCGGGAAGCTTTCTTT. Translating it yields CSVVLREAFF.

The chain couples TRBV4-3 to TRBJ2-3; D perhaps matches TRBD2 (6 bases). The CDR3 length is 14 residues. V lost 4 bases and J 5 bases, leaving 13 bases between the germline ends. The germline V gene encodes CDR1 LGHNA and CDR2 YSLEER. This CDR3 is CASSPQAGQDTQYF. The CDR3 DNA reads TGCGCCAGCAGCCCTCAAGCGGGCCAAGATACGCAGTATTTT.

The chain joins TRBV7-9 to TRBJ2-1; D not certain. CDR3 length: 13 amino acids. CDR1 SEHNR and CDR2 FQNEAQ come from the germline V gene (reference sequence). Trimming removed 0 bases at V and 3 bases at J, with 3 bases between. The CDR3 DNA is TGTGCCAGCAGCTTAGCGTACTACAATGAGCAGTTCTTC. This encodes CASSLAYYNEQFF. Using reference TRBV7-9 and TRBJ2-1 for the parts outside the CDR3, the full variable domain is DTGVSQNPRHKITKRGQNVTFRCDPISEHNRLYWYRQTLGQGPEFLTYFQNEAQLEKSRLLSDRFSAERPKGSFSTLEIQRTEQGDSAMYLCASSLAYYNEQFFGPGTRLTVL.

The chain is built from TRBV20-1 and TRBJ1-1, with a weak D call TRBD1 (6 bases). The CDR3 sequence is 14 residues long. V dropped 6 bases and J dropped 4 bases, with 18 bases sitting between them. Germline CDR1 and CDR2: DFQATT and SNEGSKA (reference sequence). CDR3 bases: TGCAGTGCGCCGCAACAGGGTTGGGGCACTGAAGCTTTCTTT. Amino acids: CSAPQQGWGTEAFF.

The V call is TRBV7-2, the J call TRBJ1-1; D uncertain. This CDR3 region has 11 residues. Deletions cut 5 bases from V and 8 bases from J, with 9 bases between. Germline-derived CDR1 and CDR2 are SGHTA and FQGNSA. Here the CDR3 reads CASSHQTEAFF. CDR3 DNA sequence: TGTGCCAGCAGCCACCAAACAGAAGCTTTCTTT.

This clonotype has a single count. This CDR3 is CASEQAGYGYTF. The CDR3 bases are TGTGCCAGCGAACAGGCTGGATATGGCTACACCTTC. This rearrangement joins TRBV5-4 to TRBJ1-2, with D possibly being TRBD1 (5 bases). Germline assignment: CDR1 SGHNT and CDR2 YYREEE (reference sequence). Trimming took 7 bases from V and 5 from J, leaving 12 bases between them. The CDR3 totals 12 residues.

The chain uses TRBV15 and TRBJ2-3; D is unresolved. CDR3 length: 15 residues. Germline V gives CDR1 LNHNV, CDR2 YYDKDF (reference sequence). Trimming removed 0 bases from V and 7 bases from J, with 14 bases in between. In DNA form, the CDR3 reads TGTGCCACCAGCAGAGACCTCGGCAGAGGCAATACGCAGTATTTT. It codes for CATSRDLGRGNTQYF.

The chain carries TRBV20-1 and TRBJ1-1; D is ambiguous. Trimming removed 3 bases at V and 0 bases at J, with 11 bases between. The CDR3 is made up of 14 amino acids. The germline V gene encodes CDR1 DFQATT and CDR2 SNEGSKA (reference sequence). CDR3 residues: CSARTVEMNTEAFF. DNA for the CDR3: TGCAGTGCTAGGACGGTCGAAATGAACACTGAAGCTTTCTTT.

The rearrangement links TRBV27 to TRBJ2-1; TRBD2 matches 7 bases. Germline-derived CDR1 and CDR2 are MNHEY and SMNVEV (reference sequence). V lost 5 bases, J lost 8 bases, and 6 bases stayed unmatched. This CDR3 comprises 13 residues. The CDR3 spells CASSPGGSDEQFF. In nucleotides, the CDR3 is TGTGCCAGCAGTCCCGGGGGGAGTGATGAGCAGTTCTTC.

The chain uses TRBV29-1 and TRBJ1-4; a weak D match, TRBD1 (5 bases). V shed 5 bases and J shed 3 bases, with 10 bases lying between them. The CDR3 covers 13 residues. The germline V gene has CDR1 SQVTM and CDR2 ANQGSEA. The CDR3 sequence: CSVLGRANEKLFF. DNA of the CDR3: TGCAGCGTTTTAGGCAGGGCTAATGAAAAACTGTTTTTT.

The V and J genes are TRBV7-9 and TRBJ2-1; the D call may be TRBD1 or TRBD2 (6 bases each). V was clipped by 5 bases and J by 9 bases, with 14 bases between them. The CDR3 is 13 residues long. In germline, CDR1 is SEHNR, CDR2 FQNEAQ (reference sequence). CDR3 region: CASSAPRGVEQFF. The CDR3 DNA sequence: TGTGCCAGCAGCGCCCCGAGGGGGGTTGAGCAGTTCTTC.

The chain carries TRBV24-1 and TRBJ2-5, with D possibly TRBD1 on 5 matching bases. Germline lookup yields CDR1 KGHDR and CDR2 SFDVKD. The CDR3 is made up of 13 amino acids. Trimming stripped 0 bases from V and 4 bases from J, with 5 bases between. CDR3 residues: CATSDLGAETQYF. In nucleotides, the CDR3 is TGTGCCACCAGTGATTTGGGGGCAGAGACCCAGTACTTC.

V gene TRBV7-9 combines with J gene TRBJ2-1; the match to TRBD2 covers 7 bases. Germline lookup yields CDR1 SEHNR and CDR2 FQNEAQ (reference sequence). The CDR3 runs 15 residues. After removal of 4 bases from V and 9 bases from J, the junction contained 12 bases not matched to a gene. The CDR3 sequence is CASSSPWEVAGEQFF. The CDR3 bases are TGTGCCAGCAGCTCGCCGTGGGAGGTAGCGGGTGAGCAGTTCTTC.

The rearrangement links TRBV29-1 to TRBJ2-7; TRBD2 matches at 8 bases. V gave up 1 base and J gave up 1 base; unmatched junction bases: 6. Germline V gene data show CDR1 as SQVTM and CDR2 as ANQGSEA. The CDR3 length is 15 residues. CDR3 loop: CSVEVRTSRSYEQYF. CDR3 DNA: TGCAGCGTTGAAGTTAGGACTAGCAGATCCTACGAGCAGTACTTC.